Each of the 3 T cell receptor beta chains below was sequenced from the same sample in a study of cytomegalovirus exposure and HLA in healthy donors. PCR amplification relied on 60 Vbeta primers (plus 13 Jbeta primers). TCRdb keeps only in-frame clones here, not all; method: immunoSEQ multiplex PCR. This table holds nearly 200,000 clones, 82% found once. Sequencing was carried out using PBMCs. The receptor set was obtained from a boy aged 2 to 10 in good health and CMV-seronegative.

The chain is built from TRBV15 and TRBJ1-1; D is perhaps TRBD1 (6 bases). Germline CDR1 reads LNHNV; CDR2 reads YYDKDF (reference sequence). The length of the CDR3 is 14 residues. V shed 1 base and J shed 11 bases, with 17 bases lying between them. CDR3 loop: CATSRATGGSGAFF. The CDR3 bases are TGTGCCACCAGCAGAGCCACGGGGGGCTCTGGGGCTTTCTTT. The full variable domain, in which reference TRBV15 and TRBJ1-1 provide the parts outside the CDR3, is DAMVIQNPRYQVTQFGKPVTLSCSQTLNHNVMYWYQQKSSQAPKLLFHYYDKDFNNEADTPDNFQSRRPNTSFCFLDIRSPGLGDTAMYLCATSRATGGSGAFFGQGTRLTVV.

The rearrangement links TRBV10-3 to TRBJ2-3; TRBD2 is a possible D gene (6 bases). The CDR3 spans 11 residues. The germline V gene has CDR1 ENHRY and CDR2 SYGVKD. Trimming removed 8 bases from V and 8 bases from J, with 11 bases in between. The CDR3 here is CAIGPSVTQYF. DNA of the CDR3: TGTGCCATCGGGCCTAGCGTTACGCAGTATTTT.

V usage is TRBV11-1 and J usage is TRBJ1-1, with TRBD1 as a possible D gene (6 bases). The CDR3 has 14 residues. Germline assignment: CDR1 SGHAT and CDR2 FQDESV (reference sequence). The V end was cut by 5 bases, the J end by 7 bases, with 17 bases between. The CDR3 protein is CASSVNRVGIEAFF. CDR3 nucleotide sequence: TGTGCCAGCAGCGTTAACAGGGTTGGGATTGAAGCTTTCTTT. The variable domain in full, with the rest retrieved from reference TRBV11-1 and TRBJ1-1, is EAEVAQSPRYKITEKSQAVAFWCDPISGHATLYWYRQILGQGPELLVQFQDESVVDDSQLPKDRFSAERLKGVDSTLKIQPAELGDSAMYLCASSVNRVGIEAFFGQGTRLTVV.